This TCR beta chain emerged from a study of human T cells and chemical hapten exposure. Whole-study findings and limits: DPC sensitization produced no change in TCRs with frequency above 1 in 1000. Alopecia in all donors means immunity may differ from healthy individuals. Significantly more large CDR3 similarity clusters were formed by expanded TCRs than by controls.

TCRdb called the RACE reads again in MiXCR, with one record for every CDR3 protein. In the table there are over 65,000 distinct CDR3 sequences, about 10% of which are singletons. This clonotype was detected a few times. Its cognate antigen is unknown. Germline trimming cut 6 bases from V and 6 bases from J; bases unmatched to any gene: 15. Germline CDR1 reads MNHEY; CDR2 reads SVGAGI. CDR3 size: 16 residues. Specified time point: patch test 1, 2 weeks after DPC sensitization. The treatment: therapeutic diphenylcyclopropenone sensitization with weekly scalp DPC. Blood draws preceded each patch test application.

The clonotype originates from a woman aged 45 to 65 with alopecia areata. Some clones in this sample may be carry-over from other donors' samples. The chain is built from TRBV6-5 and TRBJ2-7, with TRBD1 identical over 9 bases. The source material was whole blood, sampled in connection with sensitization to the hapten diphenylcyclopropenone (DPC). CDR3 DNA: TGTGCCAGCAGGAAGCCGGGACAGGGTCGATCGGGCGAGCAGTACTTC. Protein product: CASRKPGQGRSGEQYF.